A selection of T cell receptor beta chains follows, all from one sample in a study of graft-versus-host responses after intestinal transplantation. TCRdb's copy holds only in-frame clones and misses some; the assay was immunoSEQ multiplex PCR. The data hold some 86,000 clones, with roughly 91% observed a single time. Antigens for these TCRs are unknown. The specimen comprised unstimulated CD4+ T cells sorted from spleen or lymph node cells, sampled before intestinal transplant. All receptors derive from a human donor who received an intestinal transplant. Both conserved end residues are part of each CDR3. A D gene is named only where the DNA matches it firmly. Expanded clones get a size class; other rows say once, few or many, or leave the size out.

D gene | J gene | clone size | CDR3 length | V gene | CDR3 protein | CDR3 DNA
TRBD1 | TRBJ2-1 | - | 18 | TRBV4-1 | CASSQALRDRGRRNEQFF | TGCGCCAGCAGCCAAGCTTTACGGGACAGGGGGCGCAGGAATGAGCAGTTCTTC
- | TRBJ2-3 | - | 17 | TRBV4-3 | CASSQDYGLSSTDTQYF | TGCGCCAGCAGCCAAGATTACGGACTTTCTAGCACAGATACGCAGTATTTT
- | TRBJ2-2 | - | 15 | TRBV4-3 | CASSRVAANTGELFF | TGCGCCAGCAGCCGAGTAGCGGCGAACACCGGGGAGCTGTTTTTT
- | TRBJ1-3 | few | 14 | TRBV10-3 | CAISDTGGGNTIYF | TGTGCCATCAGTGACACCGGGGGTGGAAACACCATATATTTT
TRBD2 | TRBJ2-7 | - | 16 | TRBV7-2 | CASSLQAGGPPYEQYF | TGTGCCAGCAGCTTACAAGCGGGGGGCCCTCCCTACGAGCAGTACTTC
TRBD1 | TRBJ1-2 | - | 14 | TRBV30 | CAWSVGQGAGGYTF | TGTGCCTGGAGTGTAGGACAGGGGGCGGGTGGCTACACCTTC
- | TRBJ2-2 | - | 14 | TRBV10-2 | CASSERLATGELFF | TGCGCCAGCAGTGAGCGTCTAGCTACCGGGGAGCTGTTTTTT
TRBD1 | TRBJ1-6 | - | 18 | TRBV30 | CAWRLRDRAPIDNSPLHF | TGTGCCTGGAGACTCCGGGACAGGGCTCCTATTGATAATTCACCCCTCCACTTT
- | TRBJ2-7 | - | 19 | TRBV11-3 | CASSPRAQGSVGISNEQYF | TGTGCCAGCAGCCCACGAGCTCAGGGTTCTGTAGGCATATCTAACGAGCAGTACTTC
- | TRBJ1-2 | - | 17 | TRBV5-4 | CASSLGPTGGLDYGYTF | TGTGCCAGCAGCTTGGGGCCGACAGGAGGACTCGACTATGGCTACACCTTC
- | TRBJ2-4 | - | 15 | TRBV25-1 | CASSLAGGAKNIQYF | TGTGCCAGCAGTTTGGCTGGAGGGGCCAAAAACATTCAGTACTTC
TRBD1 | TRBJ2-7 | - | 15 | TRBV27 | CASSSLGTGNGEQYF | TGTGCCAGCAGTTCTCTCGGGACAGGGAATGGCGAGCAGTACTTC
TRBD1 | TRBJ1-6 | - | 15 | TRBV11-3 | CASSFETGGRSPLHF | TGTGCCAGCAGCTTCGAGACAGGGGGCAGGTCACCCCTCCACTTT
- | TRBJ1-5 | - | 19 | TRBV21-1 | CASSKGSGQGTHSNQPQHF | TGTGCCAGCAGCAAAGGGTCGGGACAGGGGACCCATAGCAATCAGCCCCAGCATTTT
- | TRBJ1-1 | few | 13 | TRBV5-1 | CASSLASSSEAFF | TGCGCCAGCAGCTTGGCCTCGTCTTCGGAAGCTTTCTTT
TRBD1 | TRBJ1-4 | - | 15 | TRBV19 | CASSMGQVAIEKLFF | TGTGCCAGTAGTATGGGACAGGTGGCTATTGAAAAACTGTTTTTT
- | TRBJ1-2 | once | 17 | TRBV9 | CASSVAASGGAGIGYTF | TGTGCCAGCAGCGTAGCGGCGTCGGGGGGCGCCGGGATTGGCTACACCTTC
- | TRBJ1-4 | - | 14 | TRBV5-4 | CASSLGGSGEKLFF | TGTGCCAGCAGCTTAGGAGGGTCAGGTGAAAAACTGTTTTTT
- | TRBJ1-1 | - | 13 | TRBV18 | CASSPTGNTEAFF | TGTGCCAGCTCACCTACAGGGAACACTGAAGCTTTCTTT
TRBD2 | TRBJ2-7 | - | 18 | TRBV7-8 | CASSLVGRGATYSYEQYF | TGTGCCAGCAGCTTAGTAGGGCGGGGGGCAACCTACTCCTACGAGCAGTACTTC
TRBD1 | TRBJ1-2 | - | 13 | TRBV10-3 | CAIKPGQGYGYTF | TGTGCCATCAAGCCGGGACAGGGGTATGGCTACACCTTC
- | TRBJ1-1 | - | 15 | TRBV7-2 | CASSPPRVWGTEAFF | TGTGCCAGCAGCCCTCCGAGGGTTTGGGGCACTGAAGCTTTCTTT
- | TRBJ2-1 | once | 15 | TRBV7-2 | CASSGTGDSYNEQFF | TGTGCCAGCAGCGGTACAGGAGACTCCTACAATGAGCAGTTCTTC
TRBD1 | TRBJ2-7 | once | 14 | TRBV5-1 | CASSLSQGAGEQYF | TGCGCCAGCAGCTTGAGCCAGGGGGCTGGAGAGCAGTACTTC
- | TRBJ2-7 | - | 14 | TRBV7-9 | CASSGKLAGYEQYF | TGTGCCAGCAGCGGCAAACTAGCTGGGTACGAGCAGTACTTC
TRBD2 | TRBJ2-7 | - | 14 | TRBV10-1 | CASSESSGIYEQYF | TGCGCCAGCAGTGAATCTAGCGGGATTTACGAGCAGTACTTC
- | TRBJ2-7 | - | 14 | TRBV5-1 | CASSPLTGTYEQYF | TGCGCCAGCAGCCCCCTCACAGGGACCTACGAGCAGTACTTC
- | TRBJ1-1 | once | 15 | TRBV29-1 | CSVLPGGQMNTEAFF | TGCAGCGTTCTTCCCGGGGGGCAGATGAACACTGAAGCTTTCTTT
- | TRBJ1-2 | - | 16 | TRBV4-3 | CASSQDGTSRDYGYTF | TGCGCCAGCAGCCAAGACGGGACATCCAGGGATTATGGCTACACCTTC
TRBD1 | TRBJ2-7 | - | 12 | TRBV28 | CATRDSSYEQYF | TGTGCCACCCGGGACAGCTCCTACGAGCAGTACTTC
TRBD1 | TRBJ2-2 | - | 14 | TRBV19 | CASLGTANTGELFF | TGTGCCAGCCTAGGGACAGCGAACACCGGGGAGCTGTTTTTT
- | TRBJ2-7 | - | 16 | TRBV4-3 | CASSQDLAGAPYEQYF | TGCGCCAGCAGCCAAGATTTGGCAGGGGCCCCCTACGAGCAGTACTTC
- | TRBJ2-3 | - | 18 | TRBV12-2 | CASRLELAGGSSTDTQYF | TGTGCAAGTCGCTTAGAACTAGCGGGGGGATCTAGCACAGATACGCAGTATTTT
TRBD1 | TRBJ1-6 | - | 15 | TRBV11-1 | CASSFQGAASSPLHF | TGTGCCAGCAGCTTTCAGGGGGCGGCGAGTTCACCCCTCCACTTT
- | TRBJ2-6 | - | 18 | TRBV10-3 | CAISVAGPGISGANVLTF | TGTGCCATCAGTGTGGCAGGGCCAGGAATCTCTGGGGCCAACGTCCTGACTTTC
- | TRBJ1-1 | - | 13 | TRBV7-9 | CASSDRPDTEAFF | TGTGCCAGCAGCGACAGGCCGGACACTGAAGCTTTCTTT
TRBD1 | TRBJ1-2 | - | 15 | TRBV2 | CASRPQGEANYGYTF | TGTGCCAGCAGGCCACAGGGGGAGGCTAACTATGGCTACACCTTC
TRBD2 | TRBJ2-3 | once | 15 | TRBV9 | CASSARGGDTDTQYF | TGTGCCAGCAGCGCACGGGGGGGGGACACAGATACGCAGTATTTT
- | TRBJ1-2 | - | 13 | TRBV28 | CASNMNSYYGYTF | TGTGCCAGCAATATGAACTCTTACTATGGCTACACCTTC
- | TRBJ2-7 | - | 14 | TRBV12-2 | CASRFRGGIYEQYF | TGTGCAAGTCGCTTTCGGGGGGGAATTTACGAGCAGTACTTC
- | TRBJ1-4 | - | 14 | TRBV5-1 | CASSLDATNEKLFF | TGCGCCAGCAGTTTAGATGCAACTAATGAAAAACTGTTTTTT
- | TRBJ2-3 | - | 14 | TRBV5-1 | CASSLVGYTDTQYF | TGCGCCAGCAGCTTGGTGGGCTACACAGATACGCAGTATTTT
- | TRBJ1-2 | - | 13 | TRBV6-5 | CASSTTGRGGYTF | TGTGCCAGCAGTACAACAGGGCGCGGTGGCTACACCTTC
TRBD1 | TRBJ1-1 | - | 15 | TRBV7-2 | CASSYFRGENTEAFF | TGTGCCAGCAGCTATTTCAGGGGGGAGAACACTGAAGCTTTCTTT
- | TRBJ2-6 | - | 16 | TRBV6-5 | CASSYWAGSGANVLTF | TGTGCCAGCAGTTACTGGGCAGGGTCTGGGGCCAACGTCCTGACTTTC
- | TRBJ1-5 | - | 16 | TRBV2 | CASKRESGLGNQPQHF | TGTGCCAGTAAAAGGGAGTCGGGGTTGGGCAATCAGCCCCAGCATTTT
- | TRBJ1-2 | - | 16 | TRBV7-2 | CASSLDRSSNNYGYTF | TGTGCCAGCAGCTTGGACAGATCATCCAATAACTATGGCTACACCTTC
TRBD2 | TRBJ2-7 | few | 16 | TRBV6-1 | CASSENVAGFPYEQYF | TGTGCCAGCAGTGAAAACGTAGCGGGGTTCCCTTACGAGCAGTACTTC
TRBD1 | TRBJ1-6 | - | 14 | TRBV7-8 | CASRPGTGSFDLHF | TGTGCCAGCAGACCCGGGACAGGAAGTTTCGACCTCCACTTT
TRBD1 | TRBJ1-1 | - | 17 | TRBV12-5 | CASGLASPGTGNPEAFF | TGTGCTAGTGGTTTGGCATCACCCGGGACAGGGAACCCTGAAGCTTTCTTT